Following are 22 T cell receptor beta chains from one sample sequenced in a study of T cell responses to AZD1222 COVID-19 vaccine. The method was immunoSEQ multiplex PCR; TCRdb's version includes in-frame clones alone and lacks a portion of them. The table has roughly 170,000 clones, 88% seen once; the top ten hold less than 0.55%. This sample comprised peripheral blood, obtained on day 0 of AZD1222 vaccination. Receptors were obtained from an adult in good health.

The gene calls are TRBV4-3 and TRBJ1-5; 9 nucleotides align to TRBD1. After removal of 3 bases from V and 7 bases from J, the junction contained 4 bases not matched to a gene. Germline-derived CDR1 and CDR2 are LGHNA and YSLEER. This CDR3 has 14 residues. CDR3 in amino acids: CASSQDRGGQPQHF. The CDR3 DNA sequence: TGCGCCAGCAGCCAGGACAGGGGCGGACAGCCCCAGCATTTT.

This chain links TRBV19 with TRBJ1-4; 8 nucleotides agree with TRBD1. The CDR3 sequence is 16 residues long. The V gene's germline CDR1 is LNHDA and CDR2 SQIVND (reference sequence). V lost 4 bases, J lost 7 bases, and 11 bases stayed unmatched. CDR3 protein: CASSKGTGMGVEKLFF. CDR3 DNA: TGTGCCAGTAGTAAAGGGACAGGCATGGGAGTTGAAAAACTGTTTTTT.

The chain combines TRBV2 with TRBJ2-1; 8 bases align to TRBD2. Germline loops: CDR1 SNHLY, CDR2 FYNNEI. The CDR3 runs 14 residues. V lost 4 bases, J lost 2 bases, and 1 base stayed unmatched. CDR3 sequence: CASSGREAYNEQFF. CDR3 DNA sequence: TGTGCCAGCAGTGGGCGGGAGGCCTACAATGAGCAGTTCTTC.

This chain uses TRBV5-6 with TRBJ1-5, with 9 bases identical to TRBD1. CDR1 SGHDT and CDR2 YYEEEE come from the germline V gene. The V gene end was trimmed by 4 bases and the J gene end by 7 bases; junction bases not matched to a gene: 6. The CDR3 is made up of 14 amino acids. In nucleotides, the CDR3 is TGTGCCAGCAGCCAAGGACAGGGGTGGCAGCCCCAGCATTTT. Protein: CASSQGQGWQPQHF.

J is TRBJ1-5 and V is TRBV30; the match to TRBD1 covers 7 bases. Germline V gene lookup returns CDR1 GTSNPN and CDR2 SVGIG (reference sequence). The CDR3 length is 13 residues. Trimming removed 3 bases from V and 3 bases from J; junction bases left unmatched: 2. CDR3 sequence reads: CAWRRGPNQPQHF. The CDR3 coding sequence is TGTGCCTGGAGGAGGGGGCCCAATCAGCCCCAGCATTTT. The whole variable domain, filled in from reference TRBV30 and TRBJ1-5, reads SQTIHQWPATLVQPVGSPLSLECTVEGTSNPNLYWYRQAAGRGLQLLFYSVGIGQISSEVPQNLSASRPQDRQFILSSKKLLLSDSGFYLCAWRRGPNQPQHFGDGTRLSIL.

V is TRBV28 and J is TRBJ1-5; D might be TRBD1 (6 bases). The ends were cut back, 2 bases at V and 6 bases at J, with 14 bases in the middle. The CDR3 is 15 residues long. The germline CDR1 and CDR2 sequences are MDHEN and SYDVKM. The CDR3 reads CASSLGSQGAQPQHF. The DNA for the CDR3 is TGTGCCAGCAGTTTAGGATCACAGGGTGCTCAGCCCCAGCATTTT.

CDR3 DNA sequence: TGTGCCAGCAGCACATCAGGAGAATCGGCCTCTGGAAACACCATATATTTT. It encodes CASSTSGESASGNTIYF. The rearrangement joins TRBV9 to TRBJ1-3; no reliable D call. The V gene lost 4 bases and the J gene lost 0 bases, with 17 bases spanning the gap. The CDR3 totals 17 residues. Germline CDR1 SGDLS, CDR2 YYNGEE.

V is TRBV3-1 (or the pseudogene TRBV3-2) and J is TRBJ2-5, with 11 nucleotides matching TRBD2. Per germline, CDR1 LGHDT and CDR2 YNNKEL (reference sequence). The V and J ends lost 8 bases and 4 bases, in that order; junction bases with no gene match: 3. The CDR3 runs to 13 residues. The CDR3 nucleotides read TGTGCCAGCCGACTAGCGGGAAGAGAGACCCAGTACTTC. It encodes CASRLAGRETQYF.

This chain uses TRBV19 with TRBJ2-7, with 7 bases matching TRBD2. V lost 5 bases to trimming and J lost 5 bases; unmatched junction nucleotides: 6. Germline CDR1 reads LNHDA; CDR2 reads SQIVND (reference sequence). CDR3 size: 13 residues. The CDR3, as DNA: TGTGCCAGTAGTCGGGCGGGAGTTAACGAGCAGTACTTC. This sequence encodes CASSRAGVNEQYF.

The CDR3 reads CASGLVLNGPGGSNNYGYTF. CDR3 DNA sequence: TGTGCTAGTGGTTTGGTACTTAATGGGCCAGGGGGCTCCAATAATTATGGCTACACCTTC. The rearrangement uses TRBV12-5 and TRBJ1-2; 8 bases are shared with TRBD1. The ends lost 0 bases at V and 5 bases at J; junction bases unmatched: 20. Looked up from germline, CDR1 is LGHNT and CDR2 is FRNRAP. The CDR3 extends over 20 amino acids.

DNA for the CDR3: TGTGCCAGCAGTTTATCGAGGCAGGGGGCCAGGCCCCAGCATTTT. It translates to CASSLSRQGARPQHF. The chain combines TRBV27 with TRBJ1-5; 8 bases align to TRBD1. The CDR3 runs 15 residues. CDR1 and CDR2 from the germline V gene are MNHEY and SMNVEV (reference sequence). The J segment lost 9 bases and the V segment lost 0 bases, leaving 7 bases of the junction unmatched.

The chain has TRBV5-6 and TRBJ1-4, with TRBD1 matching over 8 bases. Unmatched junction bases numbered 0, after V lost 3 bases and J lost 2 bases. This CDR3 has 14 amino acids. Per germline, CDR1 SGHDT and CDR2 YYEEEE. CDR3 in amino acids: CASSWTGTNEKLFF. The CDR3, as DNA: TGTGCCAGCAGCTGGACAGGGACTAATGAAAAACTGTTTTTT.

This clone was observed once. The J gene is TRBJ1-5, the V gene TRBV18; unclear D gene. CDR3 size: 13 residues. CDR1 and CDR2 (germline): KGHSH, LQKENI. With 3 bases removed from V and 5 bases from J, the gap between germline ends came to 8 bases. The CDR3 DNA follows: TGTGCCAGCTCACCCGGCTTGGATCAGCCCCAGCATTTT. It encodes CASSPGLDQPQHF. The full variable domain, its missing parts supplied by reference TRBV18 and TRBJ1-5, is NAGVMQNPRHLVRRRGQEARLRCSPMKGHSHVYWYRQLPEEGLKFMVYLQKENIIDESGMPKERFSAEFPKEGPSILRIQQVVRGDSAAYFCASSPGLDQPQHFGDGTRLSIL.

The CDR3 spells CASSIAGGFAGGPPGATYEQYF. The CDR3 DNA reads TGTGCCAGCAGTATCGCGGGAGGGTTCGCGGGAGGGCCCCCCGGGGCTACCTACGAGCAGTACTTC. The chain couples TRBV28 to TRBJ2-7; 9 nucleotides align to TRBD2. The germline V gene encodes CDR1 MDHEN and CDR2 SYDVKM. With 5 bases clipped from V and 2 bases from J, the junction kept 28 bases outside the gene matches. The CDR3 extends over 22 amino acids.

The rearrangement uses TRBV27 and TRBJ2-7; 8 positions agree with TRBD1. Trimming at V came to 6 bases and at J to 2 bases, leaving 6 bases not matched to a gene. The CDR3 loop spans 14 amino acids. CDR1 is MNHEY and CDR2 is SMNVEV in the germline V gene (reference sequence). As DNA, the CDR3 is TGTGCCAGCAGCTCAAGGACAGGGCCCTACGAGCAGTACTTC. It translates to CASSSRTGPYEQYF.

In this sample, this clone turned up a few times. The chain joins TRBV30 to TRBJ2-4, with 9 bases identical to TRBD1. The CDR3 consists of 14 residues. After removal of 5 bases from V and 4 bases from J, the junction contained 6 bases not matched to a gene. Per germline, CDR1 GTSNPN and CDR2 SVGIG (reference sequence). In DNA, the CDR3 is TGTGCCTGGGAACCTGGGACAGGGAAAAACATTCAGTACTTC. It is translated as CAWEPGTGKNIQYF.

The chain carries TRBV7-8 and TRBJ2-5; D might be TRBD2 (7 bases). The CDR3 spans 18 residues. Germline loops: CDR1 SGHVS, CDR2 FQNEAQ. Trimming cost V 0 bases and J 4 bases, with 21 bases left between them. The CDR3 coding sequence is TGTGCCAGCAGCTTAGCGCTAGCGGAGGGGGGTCGACTAGAGACCCAGTACTTC. It is translated as CASSLALAEGGRLETQYF. Complete variable domain (other parts from reference TRBV7-8 and TRBJ2-5): GAGVSQSPRYKVAKRGQDVALRCDPISGHVSLFWYQQALGQGPEFLTYFQNEAQLDKSGLPSDRFFAERPEGSVSTLKIQRTQQEDSAVYLCASSLALAEGGRLETQYFGPGTRLLVL.

The rearrangement links TRBV19 to TRBJ2-7; D remains ambiguous. The V end was cut by 1 base, the J end by 0 bases, with 10 bases between. Germline CDR1 reads LNHDA; CDR2 reads SQIVND (reference sequence). CDR3 length: 15 residues. This CDR3 is CASSIGQRDSYEQYF. CDR3 bases: TGTGCCAGTAGTATAGGGCAACGCGACTCCTACGAGCAGTACTTC.

The V gene is TRBV15, the J gene TRBJ2-5; D may match TRBD1 or TRBD2 (6 bases each). The germline V gene has CDR1 LNHNV and CDR2 YYDKDF (reference sequence). Trimming removed 0 bases from V and 7 bases from J, with 12 bases in between. The CDR3 is 14 residues long. The CDR3 DNA sequence: TGTGCCACCAGCAGAGATCGGGGGCTGGGGACCCAGTACTTC. Its translation is CATSRDRGLGTQYF.

This clone occurred once. The chain carries TRBV5-1 and TRBJ1-1; 8 nucleotides align to TRBD1. Germline lookup yields CDR1 SGHRS and CDR2 YFSETQ. The length of the CDR3 is 14 residues. J gave up 4 bases and V 3 bases, and 5 bases lay outside the gene matches. The CDR3 DNA sequence: TGCGCCAGCAGCTCTACAGGGGGAGGCACTGAAGCTTTCTTT. Translation gives CASSSTGGGTEAFF.

This clone was counted a single time. The rearrangement uses TRBV4-1 and TRBJ1-5; no clear D gene. The CDR3 spans 15 residues. The V gene's germline CDR1 is MGHRA and CDR2 YSYEKL. V was shortened by 6 bases and J by 1 base, with 13 bases between the two germline ends. The CDR3 sequence: CASSPHQASNQPQHF. In nucleotides, the CDR3 is TGCGCCAGCAGTCCGCACCAGGCAAGCAATCAGCCCCAGCATTTT.

This chain joins TRBV4-1 and TRBJ2-7; D is possibly TRBD1 (5 bases). This CDR3 is 16 amino acids long. Germline CDR1 and CDR2: MGHRA and YSYEKL. The ends were cut back, 0 bases at V and 4 bases at J, with 16 bases in the middle. In DNA form, the CDR3 reads TGCGCCAGCAGCCAAGACCGGACGGCGAAGGGGTACGAGCAGTACTTC. It translates to CASSQDRTAKGYEQYF.